The T cell receptor (beta chain) under discussion was sequenced for a study of blood T cell repertoires in COVID-19. Study summary: The origin of the acute and convalescent COVID-19 samples was the United States, Italy and Spain.

CDR1 SEHNR and CDR2 FQNEAQ come from the germline V gene (reference sequence). Trimming shortened V by 1 base and J by 7 bases, and 11 bases separated the two germline ends. This CDR3 comprises 14 residues. The table came from immunoSEQ multiplex PCR; TCRdb's copy has only in-frame clones and leaves some out. This table holds about 190,000 clones, approximately 86% found once. Sequencing input: peripheral blood. The rearrangement uses TRBV7-9 and TRBJ2-1; D is possibly TRBD2 (6 bases). This receptor was identified in an elderly man with COVID-19, enrolled during active disease. The CDR3 nucleotides read TGTGCCAGCAGCTTAGGGGGACTTCTTAATGAGCAGTTCTTC. Encoded protein: CASSLGGLLNEQFF.